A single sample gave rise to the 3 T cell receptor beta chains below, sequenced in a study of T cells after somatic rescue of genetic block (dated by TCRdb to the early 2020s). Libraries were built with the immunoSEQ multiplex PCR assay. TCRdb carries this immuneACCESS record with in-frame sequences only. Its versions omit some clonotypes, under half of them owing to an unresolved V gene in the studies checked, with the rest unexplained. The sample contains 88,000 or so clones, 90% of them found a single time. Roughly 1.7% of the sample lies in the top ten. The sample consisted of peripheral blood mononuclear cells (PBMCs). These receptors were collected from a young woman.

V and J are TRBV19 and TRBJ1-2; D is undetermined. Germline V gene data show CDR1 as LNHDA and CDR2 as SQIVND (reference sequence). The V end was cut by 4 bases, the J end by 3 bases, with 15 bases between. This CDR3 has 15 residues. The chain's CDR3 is CASSTLGGRDYGYTF. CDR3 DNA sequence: TGTGCCAGTAGTACCCTTGGAGGGAGGGACTATGGCTACACCTTC.

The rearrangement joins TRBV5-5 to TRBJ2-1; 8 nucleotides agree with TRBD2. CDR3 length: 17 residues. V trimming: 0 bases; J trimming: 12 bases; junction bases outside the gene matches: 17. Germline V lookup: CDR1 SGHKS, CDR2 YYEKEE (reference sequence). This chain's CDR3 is CASSLGAIAGIGLWQFF. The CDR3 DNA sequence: TGTGCCAGCAGCTTGGGAGCTATAGCGGGAATTGGGTTATGGCAGTTCTTC.

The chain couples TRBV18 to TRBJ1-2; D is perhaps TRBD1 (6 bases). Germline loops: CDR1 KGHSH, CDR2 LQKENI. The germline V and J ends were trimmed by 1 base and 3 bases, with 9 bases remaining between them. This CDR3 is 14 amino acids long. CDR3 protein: CASSPQGGDYGYTF. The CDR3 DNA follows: TGTGCCAGCTCACCACAGGGGGGAGACTATGGCTACACCTTC.